This T cell receptor (beta chain) was recovered during a study of cytomegalovirus exposure and HLA in healthy donors. General observations from the study: It was reported that the classifier diagnosed cytomegalovirus status with high specificity and sensitivity in both the original and validation cohorts. When a later analysis compared HLA-associated TCR beta chains with equally common others, the HLA-associated chains turned out to be more clonally expanded and to have lower generation probabilities.

On this clone itself: The antigen is not known.

The CDR3 spans 15 residues. Germline assignment: CDR1 SGHTA and CDR2 FQGNSA. V was pared by 5 bases and J by 7 bases, with 11 bases of the junction left unmatched. It was with 60 Vbeta and 13 Jbeta primers that the PCR ran. Generated by immunoSEQ multiplex PCR, the TCRdb table keeps only in-frame clones and is missing some. Of approximately 190,000 clones detected, 82% appear once; the ten largest clones hold approximately 6.5%. Sequences were obtained from PBMCs. This chain uses TRBV7-2 with TRBJ2-7, with 10 bases that match TRBD1. This receptor was obtained from a woman aged 50 to 60 in good health and CMV-seropositive. CDR3 sequence (DNA): TGTGCCAGCAGCCGAGACCGGGACAGGGGTTGGGAGCAGTACTTC. It yields the protein CASSRDRDRGWEQYF.